This TCR beta chain was found in a study of regulatory T cells in long-lasting Graves disease. Findings of the study overall: Persistent patients had more shared public clonotypes (about 2,700) than new patients (around 950). Persistent cases favored TRBV28, TRBJ1-2 and TRBJ2-5. For persistent Graves' patients, TCR diversity was lower than for newly diagnosed ones.

CDR3-region Arm-PCR and iRepertoire HTBI primers produced the TCR beta libraries. In TCRdb, the multiplex PCR reads were re-called with MiXCR into one record per CDR3 protein. The top ten hold roughly three fifths of the sample, which has a few hundred thousand distinct CDR3 sequences, around 21% seen once. A note on this clonotype: Antigen unknown.

CDR1 is WNHNN, CDR2 SYGVQD, per germline (reference sequence). CDR3 length equals 13 residues. V dropped 0 bases and J dropped 3 bases, with 3 bases sitting between them. Noted time point: persistent/refractory GD, antithyroid drugs over 5 years with positive TRAb. The TCR library was prepared using RNA isolated from PBMCs. In each case, Graves' disease was diagnosed per American Thyroid Association guidelines. The sample was peripheral blood mononuclear cells (PBMCs), taken when the disease was refractory, from a patient treated with antithyroid drugs. This rearrangement joins TRBV10-1 to TRBJ1-5, with no clear D. The receptor was isolated from a female donor with Graves disease. CDR3 sequence: CASSESANQPQHF. Here the CDR3 DNA reads TGCGCCAGCAGTGAGTCGGCCAATCAGCCCCAGCATTTT.